These 21 T cell receptor beta chains were sequenced from one sample in a study of tissue T cells after allogeneic stem cell transplantation. The time point is: mouse harvest day 7 after allogeneic transplant. Tail vein injection delivered 10^7 T-cell-depleted bone marrow cells and 10^6 splenic CD5+ T cells. Here immunoSEQ multiplex PCR was the method, and the copy in TCRdb shows in-frame clones only, minus some. The data contain 7,500 to 9,000 clones, around 40% of them singletons. The sample consisted of skin. Source of these receptors: a female BALB/c mouse given C57BL/6 T cells with graft-versus-host disease after an allogeneic hematopoietic cell transplant.

Notes on this clone: Mouse names are used for the genes. The read stops 1 residue short of the end of the CDR3; the missing end is completed from the germline J gene. This chain connects TRBV2 to TRBJ1-1, with D tentatively TRBD1 (5 bases). The germline V gene encodes CDR1 LGHNA and CDR2 YSYQKL. The CDR3 consists of 13 residues. Trimming pared 0 bases from V and 8 bases from J, leaving 10 bases between. This CDR3 is CASSQEGRAEVFF. The part of the CDR3 DNA that was read is TGTGCCAGCAGCCAAGAGGGCAGGGCGGAAGTCTTC. The full variable domain, in which reference TRBV2 and TRBJ1-1 provide the parts outside the CDR3, is DPKIIQKPKYLVAVTGSEKILICEQYLGHNAMYWYRQSAKKPLEFMFSYSYQKLMDNQTASSRFQPQSSKKNHLDLQITALKPDDSATYFCASSQEGRAEVFFGKGTRLTVV.

Notes on this clone: Gene labels here are mouse ones. The DNA ends 1 residue before the CDR3 does, and the rest of the CDR3 is filled in from the germline J gene. The chain carries TRBV13-1 and TRBJ2-4, with TRBD1 matching over 7 bases. This CDR3 is built from 10 residues. Germline loops: CDR1 NSHNY, CDR2 SYGAGN. V dropped 9 bases and J dropped 7; count of bases not matched to a gene: 2. The CDR3 spells CAKQGYTLYF. The sequenced part of the CDR3 DNA is TGTGCCAAACAGGGGTACACCTTGTAC.

Note on this clone: Mouse germline and gene names are used. The read ends 1 residue shy of where the CDR3 ends; the end is completed using the germline J gene. This sequence joins TRBV26 and TRBJ2-1; 7 positions agree with TRBD1. Trimming removed 5 bases from V and 3 bases from J; junction bases left unmatched: 1. This CDR3 has 13 amino acids. Germline assignment: CDR1 KGHPV and CDR2 FQNQEV (reference sequence). CDR3 region: CASSGDSYAEQFF. Incomplete CDR3 DNA: TGTGCCAGCAGTGGGGACAGCTATGCTGAGCAGTTC.

A word on this clone: Genes here carry mouse names. The CDR3 end lies 1 residue beyond the end of the read and is filled in from the germline J gene. This rearrangement joins TRBV26 to TRBJ2-5, with 7 bases that match TRBD1. With 2 bases clipped from V and 6 bases from J, the junction kept 2 bases outside the gene matches. Germline V gene sequence: CDR1 KGHPV, CDR2 FQNQEV (reference sequence). CDR3 length equals 13 residues. CDR3 amino acids: CASSLKQGDTQYF. CDR3 DNA (partial): TGTGCCAGCAGTCTGAAACAGGGGGACACCCAGTAC.

This clone turned up a few times. Mouse names are used for the genes. The sequenced fragment ends 1 residue before the CDR3 boundary, so the rest is inferred from the germline J gene. J is TRBJ2-1 and V is TRBV20; 10 nucleotides line up with TRBD2. Trimming cost V 0 bases and J 7 bases; bases outside gene matches: 0. This CDR3 is 13 amino acids long. Germline lookup yields CDR1 GFQATS and CDR2 STVNSAI. The sequenced part of the CDR3 DNA is TGTGGTGCTAGGGACTGGGGGGGCGCTGAGCAGTTC. Translating it yields CGARDWGGAEQF. The entire CDR3 reads CGARDWGGAEQFF.

In the case of this clone: Mouse germline and gene names are used. The CDR3 region is CASSPPGHYEQYF. The sequenced part of the CDR3 DNA is TGTGCCAGCAGTCCGCCGGGGCACTATGAACAGTAC. The chain carries TRBV26 and TRBJ2-7; tentatively, D is TRBD1 or TRBD2 (5 bases each). Read sequence stops 1 residue before the CDR3 end, and the germline J gene provides the missing end. Germline CDR1 and CDR2: KGHPV and FQNQEV (reference sequence). Trimming removed 4 bases at V and 3 bases at J, with 10 bases between. The CDR3 runs to 13 residues.

Notes on this clone: Any gene name here is a mouse gene name. The read ends 1 residue shy of where the CDR3 ends; the end is completed using the germline J gene. The V gene is TRBV16, the J gene TRBJ1-2; D uncertain. Trimming shortened V by 1 base and J by 4 bases, and 7 bases separated the two germline ends. This CDR3 is built from 13 residues. Germline loops: CDR1 SGHSA, CDR2 FRNQAP. Partial CDR3 DNA: TGTGCAAGCAGCTTAGGGGGAATCTCCGACTACACC. This encodes CASSLGGISDYT. The whole CDR3 reads CASSLGGISDYTF.

This clone showed up just once. Gene labels here are mouse ones. The read ends 1 residue shy of where the CDR3 ends; the end is completed using the germline J gene. The rearrangement joins TRBV26 to TRBJ2-7, with 11 bases aligning to TRBD1. Germline-derived CDR1 and CDR2 are KGHPV and FQNQEV (reference sequence). The CDR3 consists of 15 residues. V was pared by 0 bases and J by 3 bases, with 1 base of the junction left unmatched. The CDR3 is CASSLSGTGGYEQYF. Partial CDR3 DNA: TGTGCCAGCAGTCTGTCCGGGACAGGGGGCTATGAACAGTAC.

This clone was seen only a few times. Gene names denote mouse genes. The read halts 1 residue ahead of the CDR3 end, with the missing end drawn from the germline J gene. The rearrangement joins TRBV26 to TRBJ1-1, with 8 bases fitting TRBD1. Germline values: CDR1 KGHPV, CDR2 FQNQEV (reference sequence). The CDR3 has 13 amino acids. J was trimmed by 4 bases and V by 6 bases; bases with no gene match: 4. The DNA read from the CDR3 is TGTGCCAGCAGGAGGACAGGGACCACAGAAGTCTTC. As protein: CASRRTGTTEVF. The whole CDR3 region reads CASRRTGTTEVFF.

Only a few counts were recorded for this clone. Any gene name here is a mouse gene name. The read ends 1 residue early relative to the CDR3; the germline J gene fills the gap. The rearrangement uses TRBV16 and TRBJ2-2; no definite D call. Germline V CDR1 and CDR2: SGHSA, FRNQAP. Trimming removed 3 bases at V and 4 bases at J, with 3 bases between. CDR3 length equals 12 residues. Incomplete CDR3 DNA: TGTGCAAGCAGCTTGGGCACCGGGCAGCTCTAC. Amino acid sequence: CASSLGTGQLY. The whole CDR3 region reads CASSLGTGQLYF.

With respect to this clone: Gene names are mouse gene names. The read ends 1 residue before the CDR3 terminus; that terminus is restored from the germline J gene. The chain links TRBV4 to TRBJ2-4; 9 positions agree with TRBD2. The V and J ends lost 4 bases and 4 bases, in that order; junction bases with no gene match: 3. The CDR3 runs to 14 residues. Germline V gene data show CDR1 as LGHDT and CDR2 as YNNKQL (reference sequence). CDR3 sequence: CASSFWGGENTLYF. The sequenced part of the CDR3 DNA is TGTGCCAGCAGCTTCTGGGGGGGGGAAAACACCTTGTAC.

This clone turned up a few times. Each gene name is a mouse one. The DNA ends 1 residue before the CDR3 does, and the rest of the CDR3 is filled in from the germline J gene. V gene TRBV16 combines with J gene TRBJ1-1; D is perhaps TRBD1 (5 bases). The CDR3 covers 13 residues. Germline CDR1 and CDR2: SGHSA and FRNQAP. V lost 0 bases, J lost 4 bases, and 6 bases lay in between. CDR3 in amino acids: CASSLDGGTEVFF. The covered CDR3 bases are TGTGCAAGCAGCTTAGACGGGGGCACAGAAGTCTTC.

A remark on this clone: Gene labels here are mouse ones. The read terminates 1 residue before the CDR3 end, so the remaining end is supplied by the germline J gene. The V call is TRBV12-1, the J call TRBJ2-5, with 11 bases that match TRBD2. This CDR3 spans 17 amino acids. From germline, CDR1 is SGHSN and CDR2 HYEKVE. V gave up 0 bases and J gave up 0 bases; unmatched junction bases: 4. The DNA read from the CDR3 is TGTGCCAGCTCTCTCCGACTGGGGGGGTTTAACCAAGACACCCAGTAC. It translates to CASSLRLGGFNQDTQY. The full CDR3 is CASSLRLGGFNQDTQYF.

On this clone itself: Each gene name is a mouse one. Sequencing ends 1 residue short of the CDR3 end; the germline J gene provides the rest. The chain couples TRBV13-3 to TRBJ2-4; TRBD2 matches 7 bases. Germline V CDR1 and CDR2: NNHDY, SYVADS. V lost 4 bases, J lost 0 bases, and 2 bases stayed unmatched. The CDR3 loop spans 14 amino acids. CDR3 protein: CASSRTGSQNTLYF. Incomplete CDR3 DNA: TGTGCCAGCAGTCGGACTGGTAGTCAAAACACCTTGTAC.

A remark on this clone: Any gene name here is a mouse gene name. Sequencing ends 1 residue short of the CDR3 end; the germline J gene provides the rest. This chain links TRBV16 with TRBJ1-3, with D possibly being TRBD1 (5 bases). Germline CDR1 reads SGHSA; CDR2 reads FRNQAP. This CDR3 has 15 amino acids. Trimming shortened V by 3 bases and J by 0 bases, and 9 bases separated the two germline ends. The CDR3 spells CASSLTAPSGNTLYF. The sequenced CDR3 bases are TGTGCAAGCAGCTTGACAGCTCCTTCTGGAAATACGCTCTAT.

For this clone: Any gene name here is a mouse gene name. The read gets to within 1 residue of the CDR3 end, and the germline J gene fills in the rest. The J gene is TRBJ1-1, the V gene TRBV26; possible D gene TRBD1, 5 bases. Between the trimmed V and J ends, which lost 2 bases and 3 bases, there was a span of 7 bases. The CDR3 spans 13 residues. Germline assignment: CDR1 KGHPV and CDR2 FQNQEV (reference sequence). CDR3 DNA, as far as it was read: TGTGCCAGCAGTCTGCCAGGGCACACAGAAGTCTTC. Its translation is CASSLPGHTEVF. The CDR3 in full is CASSLPGHTEVFF.

This clone was observed a few times. Mouse germline and gene names are used. The CDR3 extends 1 residue past the end of the read, so its final part is completed from the germline J gene. The V call is TRBV20, the J call TRBJ2-4; D perhaps matches TRBD2 (6 bases). With 0 bases removed from V and 6 bases from J, the gap between germline ends came to 10 bases. The length of the CDR3 is 13 residues. From germline, CDR1 is GFQATS and CDR2 STVNSAI. Incomplete CDR3 DNA: TGTGGTGCTAGGGACTGGGGAGGGAACACCTTGTAC. Its translation is CGARDWGGNTLY. In full, the CDR3 is CGARDWGGNTLYF.

A note on this clone: Gene names and germline match the mouse. The sequenced fragment ends 1 residue before the CDR3 boundary, so the rest is inferred from the germline J gene. The J gene is TRBJ2-3, the V gene TRBV3; D perhaps matches TRBD1 (5 bases). Trimming removed 4 bases at V and 4 bases at J, with 6 bases between. The germline V gene has CDR1 SNHLY and CDR2 FYNGKV (reference sequence). There are 12 residues in the CDR3. The CDR3 bases that were read are TGTGCCAGCAGCTCAGGGACAGAAACGCTGTAT. It is translated as CASSSGTETLY. The whole CDR3 reads CASSSGTETLYF.

A word on this clone: The gene names given are mouse names. The read is 1 residue too short to cover the CDR3 end, so that end is filled in from the germline J gene. J is TRBJ2-4 and V is TRBV4; D uncertain. Germline lookup yields CDR1 LGHDT and CDR2 YNNKQL (reference sequence). Trimming took 6 bases from V and 0 from J, leaving 10 bases between them. The CDR3 totals 14 residues. This CDR3 is CASSPQSSQNTLYF. CDR3 DNA, as far as it was read: TGTGCCAGCAGTCCTCAGTCTAGTCAAAACACCTTGTAC.

In regard to this clone: Mouse gene names and germline throughout. The read terminates 1 residue before the CDR3 end, so the remaining end is supplied by the germline J gene. The rearrangement links TRBV26 to TRBJ1-3; no definite D call. Looked up from germline, CDR1 is KGHPV and CDR2 is FQNQEV (reference sequence). The length of the CDR3 is 13 residues. V was pared by 2 bases and J by 0 bases, with 2 bases between. The chain's CDR3 is CASSLVSGNTLYF. The DNA read from the CDR3 is TGTGCCAGCAGTCTGGTTTCTGGAAATACGCTCTAT.

Of note for this clone: Gene labels here are mouse ones. The CDR3 spells CASSLPGREVFF. CDR3 bases read: TGTGCCAGCAGTCTGCCAGGGAGGGAAGTCTTC. The genes are TRBV26 and TRBJ1-1; tentatively, D is TRBD1 (5 bases). The DNA ends 1 residue before the CDR3 does, and the rest of the CDR3 is filled in from the germline J gene. CDR1 is KGHPV, CDR2 FQNQEV, per germline (reference sequence). There are 12 residues in the CDR3. V gave up 2 bases and J gave up 8 bases, with 9 bases separating them.